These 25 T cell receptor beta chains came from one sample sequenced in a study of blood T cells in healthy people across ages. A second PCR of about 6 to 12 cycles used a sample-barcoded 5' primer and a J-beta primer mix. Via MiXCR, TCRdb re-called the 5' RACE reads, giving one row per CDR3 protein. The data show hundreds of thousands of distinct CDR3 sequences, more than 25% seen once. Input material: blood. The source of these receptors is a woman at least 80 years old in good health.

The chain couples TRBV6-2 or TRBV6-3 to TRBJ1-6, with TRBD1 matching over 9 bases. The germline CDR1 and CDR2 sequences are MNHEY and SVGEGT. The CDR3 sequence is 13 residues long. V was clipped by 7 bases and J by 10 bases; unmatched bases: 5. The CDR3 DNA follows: TGTGCCAGCACCCCAGACAGGGGGTCACCCCTCCACTTT. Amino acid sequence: CASTPDRGSPLHF.

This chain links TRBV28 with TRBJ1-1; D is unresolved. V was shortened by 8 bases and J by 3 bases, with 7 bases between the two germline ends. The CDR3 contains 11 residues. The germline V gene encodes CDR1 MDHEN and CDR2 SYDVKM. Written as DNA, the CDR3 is TGTGCCAGCTTCTTGGACACTGAAGCTTTCTTT. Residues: CASFLDTEAFF.

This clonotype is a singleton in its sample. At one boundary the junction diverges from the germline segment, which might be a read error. The CDR3 loop reads CASSLEGGNGHTF. The CDR3 DNA sequence: TGCGCCAGCAGCTTGGAAGGGGGGAATGGCCACACCTTC. This chain uses TRBV5-1 with TRBJ1-2; weak D call: TRBD1 (6 bases). The CDR3 is made up of 13 amino acids. Per germline, CDR1 SGHRS and CDR2 YFSETQ.

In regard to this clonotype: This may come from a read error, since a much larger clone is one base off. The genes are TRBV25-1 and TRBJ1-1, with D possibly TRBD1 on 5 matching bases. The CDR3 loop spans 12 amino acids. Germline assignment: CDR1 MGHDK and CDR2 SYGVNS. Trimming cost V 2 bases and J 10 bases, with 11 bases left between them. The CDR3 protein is CASSEGKGRAFF. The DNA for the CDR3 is TGTGCCAGCAGTGAAGGCAAGGGGCGAGCTTTCTTT. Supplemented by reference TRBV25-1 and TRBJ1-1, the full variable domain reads EADIYQTPRYLVIGTGKKITLECSQTMGHDKMYWYQQDPGMELHLIHYSYGVNSTEKGDLSSESTVSRIRTEHFPLTLESARPSHTSQYLCASSEGKGRAFFGQGTRLTVV.

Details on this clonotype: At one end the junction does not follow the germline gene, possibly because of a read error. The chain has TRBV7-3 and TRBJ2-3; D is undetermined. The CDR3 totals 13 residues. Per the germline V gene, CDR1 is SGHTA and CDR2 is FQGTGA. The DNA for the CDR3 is TGTGCCAGCAGCATAACGACCGCTGATACGCAGTATTTT. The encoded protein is CASSITTADTQYF.

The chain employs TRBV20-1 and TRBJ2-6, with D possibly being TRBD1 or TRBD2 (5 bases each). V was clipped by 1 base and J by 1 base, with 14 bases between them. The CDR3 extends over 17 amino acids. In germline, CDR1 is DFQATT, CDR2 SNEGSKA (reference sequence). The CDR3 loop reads CSARGRGVRSGANVLTF. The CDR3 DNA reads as TGCAGTGCTAGAGGTAGAGGGGTACGTTCTGGGGCCAACGTCCTGACTTTC.

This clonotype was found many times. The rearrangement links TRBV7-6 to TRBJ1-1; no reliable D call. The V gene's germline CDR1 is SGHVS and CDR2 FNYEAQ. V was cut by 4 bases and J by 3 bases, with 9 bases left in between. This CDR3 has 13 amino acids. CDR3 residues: CASSSEGYTEAFF. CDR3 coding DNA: TGTGCCAGCAGCTCAGAGGGTTACACTGAAGCTTTCTTT.

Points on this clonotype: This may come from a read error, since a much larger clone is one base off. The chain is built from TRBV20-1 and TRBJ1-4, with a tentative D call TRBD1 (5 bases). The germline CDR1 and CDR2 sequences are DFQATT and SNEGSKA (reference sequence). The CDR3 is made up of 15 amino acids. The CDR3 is CSARGTGVANEKRFF. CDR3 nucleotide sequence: TGCAGTGCTAGGGGGACGGGGGTGGCTAATGAAAAACGGTTTTTT.

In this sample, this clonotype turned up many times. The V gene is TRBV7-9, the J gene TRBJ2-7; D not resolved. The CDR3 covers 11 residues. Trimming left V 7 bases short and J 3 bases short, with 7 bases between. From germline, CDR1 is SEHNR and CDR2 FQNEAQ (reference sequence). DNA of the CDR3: TGTGCCAGCACCTACGGCTACGAGCAGTACTTC. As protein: CASTYGYEQYF. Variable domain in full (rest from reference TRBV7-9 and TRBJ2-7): DTGVSQNPRHKITKRGQNVTFRCDPISEHNRLYWYRQTLGQGPEFLTYFQNEAQLEKSRLLSDRFSAERPKGSFSTLEIQRTEQGDSAMYLCASTYGYEQYFGPGTRLTVT.

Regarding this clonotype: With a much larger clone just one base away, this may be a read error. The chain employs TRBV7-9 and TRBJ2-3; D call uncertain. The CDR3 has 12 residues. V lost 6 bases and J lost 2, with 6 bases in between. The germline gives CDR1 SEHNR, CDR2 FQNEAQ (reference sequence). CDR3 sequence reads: CASRVYTDTQYF. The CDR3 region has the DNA TGTGCCAGCAGGGTCTACACAGATACGCAGTATTTT.

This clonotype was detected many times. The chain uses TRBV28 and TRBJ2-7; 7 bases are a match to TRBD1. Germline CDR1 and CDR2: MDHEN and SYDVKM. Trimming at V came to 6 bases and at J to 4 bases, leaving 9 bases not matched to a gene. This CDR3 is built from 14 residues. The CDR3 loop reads CASSYGTAIYEQYF. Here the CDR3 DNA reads TGTGCCAGCAGCTACGGGACAGCCATATACGAGCAGTACTTC.

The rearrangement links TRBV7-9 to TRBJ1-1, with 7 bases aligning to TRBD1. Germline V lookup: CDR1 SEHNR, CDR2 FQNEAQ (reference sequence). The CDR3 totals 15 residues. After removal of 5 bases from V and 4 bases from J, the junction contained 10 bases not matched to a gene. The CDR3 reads CASSLTGEGGTEAFF. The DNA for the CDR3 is TGTGCCAGCAGCCTCACAGGGGAGGGAGGCACTGAAGCTTTCTTT.

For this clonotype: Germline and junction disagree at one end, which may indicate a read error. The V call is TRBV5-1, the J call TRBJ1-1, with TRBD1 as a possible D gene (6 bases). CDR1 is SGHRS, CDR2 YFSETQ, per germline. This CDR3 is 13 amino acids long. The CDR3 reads CASSPRQAYEVFF. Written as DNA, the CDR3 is TGCGCCAGCAGCCCGAGACAGGCTTATGAAGTTTTCTTT.

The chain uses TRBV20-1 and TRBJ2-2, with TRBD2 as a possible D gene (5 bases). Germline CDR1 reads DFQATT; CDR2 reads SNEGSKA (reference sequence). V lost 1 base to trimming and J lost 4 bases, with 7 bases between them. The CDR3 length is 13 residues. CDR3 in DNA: TGCAGTGCTAGAGTAGCGTTCACCGGGGAGCTGTTTTTT. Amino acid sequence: CSARVAFTGELFF.

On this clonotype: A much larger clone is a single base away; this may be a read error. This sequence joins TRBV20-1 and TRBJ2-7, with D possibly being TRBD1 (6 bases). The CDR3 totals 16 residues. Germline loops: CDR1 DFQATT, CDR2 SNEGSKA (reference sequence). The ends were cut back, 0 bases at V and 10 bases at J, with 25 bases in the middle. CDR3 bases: TGCAGTGCTAGAGATTTAAAAGGGACACTTGGCGAGAACCAGTACTTC. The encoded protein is CSARDLKGTLGENQYF.

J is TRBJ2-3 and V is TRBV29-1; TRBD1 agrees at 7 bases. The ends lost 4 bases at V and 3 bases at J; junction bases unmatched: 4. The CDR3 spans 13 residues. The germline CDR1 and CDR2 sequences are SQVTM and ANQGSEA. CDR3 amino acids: CSVGQGGTDTQYF. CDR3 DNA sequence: TGCAGCGTTGGACAGGGCGGAACAGATACGCAGTATTTT.

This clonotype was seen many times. CDR3: CSVEQGPGNTIYF. The CDR3 DNA is TGCAGCGTTGAACAGGGACCTGGAAACACCATATATTTT. V and J are TRBV29-1 and TRBJ1-3, with D perhaps TRBD1 (5 bases). CDR1 and CDR2 (germline): SQVTM, ANQGSEA. This CDR3 spans 13 amino acids. V was cut by 2 bases and J by 2 bases, with 7 bases left in between.

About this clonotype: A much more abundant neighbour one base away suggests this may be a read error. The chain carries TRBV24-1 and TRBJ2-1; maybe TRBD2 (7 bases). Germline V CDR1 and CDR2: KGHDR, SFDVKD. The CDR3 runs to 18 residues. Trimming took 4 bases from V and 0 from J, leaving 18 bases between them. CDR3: CATSDGKGGPPSYNEQFF. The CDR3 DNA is TGTGCCACCAGTGACGGTAAGGGGGGGCCCCCCTCCTACAATGAGCAGTTCTTC.

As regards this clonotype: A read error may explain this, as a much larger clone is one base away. CDR3 residues: CASSQERGIYNEQYF. DNA of the CDR3: TGCGCCAGCAGCCAAGAACGAGGGATCTACAATGAGCAGTACTTC. The V and J genes are TRBV4-3 and TRBJ2-7, with a tentative D call TRBD2 (5 bases). The germline gives CDR1 LGHNA, CDR2 YSLEER. The CDR3 is made up of 15 amino acids. V was clipped by 0 bases and J by 7 bases, with 16 bases between them.

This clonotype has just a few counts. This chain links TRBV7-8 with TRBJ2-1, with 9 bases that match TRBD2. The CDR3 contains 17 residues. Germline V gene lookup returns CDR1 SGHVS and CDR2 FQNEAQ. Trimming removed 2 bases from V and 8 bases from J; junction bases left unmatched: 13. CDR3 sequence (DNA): TGTGCCAGCAGCTTAATGGCTAGCGGGATTTTACAGGATGAGCAGTTCTTC. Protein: CASSLMASGILQDEQFF.

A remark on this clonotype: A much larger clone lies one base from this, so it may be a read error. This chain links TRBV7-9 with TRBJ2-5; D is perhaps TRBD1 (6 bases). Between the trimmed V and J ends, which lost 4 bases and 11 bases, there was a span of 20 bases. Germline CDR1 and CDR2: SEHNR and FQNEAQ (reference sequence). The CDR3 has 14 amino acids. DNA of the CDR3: TGTGCCAGCAGCTCCCCTAGAGGGGACAATGAGCAGTACTTC. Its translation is CASSSPRGDNEQYF.

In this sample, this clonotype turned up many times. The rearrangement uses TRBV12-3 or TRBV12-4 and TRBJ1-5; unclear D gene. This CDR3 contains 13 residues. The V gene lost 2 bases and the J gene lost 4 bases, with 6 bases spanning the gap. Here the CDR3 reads CASSLWGNQPQHF. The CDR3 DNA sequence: TGTGCCAGCAGTTTATGGGGTAATCAGCCCCAGCATTTT.

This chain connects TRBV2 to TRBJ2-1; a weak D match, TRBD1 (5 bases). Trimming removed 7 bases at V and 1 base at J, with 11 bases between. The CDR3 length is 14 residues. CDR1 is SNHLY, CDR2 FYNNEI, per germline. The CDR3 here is CASTERQSYNEQFF. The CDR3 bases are TGTGCCAGCACCGAAAGACAGTCCTACAATGAGCAGTTCTTC.

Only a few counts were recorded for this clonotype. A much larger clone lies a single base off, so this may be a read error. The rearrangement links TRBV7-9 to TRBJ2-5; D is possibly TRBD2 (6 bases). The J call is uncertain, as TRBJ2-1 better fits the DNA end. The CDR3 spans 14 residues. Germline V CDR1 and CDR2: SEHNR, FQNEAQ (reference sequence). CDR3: CASSSLAYQETQFF. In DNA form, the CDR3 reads TGTGCCAGCAGCTCTCTAGCGTACCAAGAGACCCAGTTCTTC.

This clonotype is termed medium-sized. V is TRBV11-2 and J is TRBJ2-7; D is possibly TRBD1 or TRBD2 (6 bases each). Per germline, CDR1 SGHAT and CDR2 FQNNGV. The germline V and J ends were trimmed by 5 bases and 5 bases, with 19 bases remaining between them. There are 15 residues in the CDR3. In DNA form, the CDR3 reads TGTGCCAGCAGCCCCTTGTTTGGGGGGCTAAACGAGCAGTACTTC. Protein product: CASSPLFGGLNEQYF.